Included here is one T cell receptor (beta chain) sequence, with context. This specimen comes from a study of blood T cell repertoires in COVID-19. Germline V lookup: CDR1 MDHEN, CDR2 SYDVKM. CDR3 length: 14 amino acids. Trimming took 3 bases from V and 6 from J; bases not matched to a gene: 3. Profiled with immunoSEQ multiplex PCR; TCRdb holds only in-frame clones, not every one. The sample lists roughly 430,000 clones; over 75% were seen once. This chain uses TRBV28 with TRBJ2-1; 9 bases fit TRBD2. The receptor was isolated from a woman between 18 and 29 years old who had been exposed to COVID-19. The sequencing input was PBMCs or T cells enriched from blood (not recorded which). The CDR3 here is CASSLGRGGNEQFF. Here the CDR3 DNA reads TGTGCCAGCAGTTTGGGGCGGGGGGGCAATGAGCAGTTCTTC.